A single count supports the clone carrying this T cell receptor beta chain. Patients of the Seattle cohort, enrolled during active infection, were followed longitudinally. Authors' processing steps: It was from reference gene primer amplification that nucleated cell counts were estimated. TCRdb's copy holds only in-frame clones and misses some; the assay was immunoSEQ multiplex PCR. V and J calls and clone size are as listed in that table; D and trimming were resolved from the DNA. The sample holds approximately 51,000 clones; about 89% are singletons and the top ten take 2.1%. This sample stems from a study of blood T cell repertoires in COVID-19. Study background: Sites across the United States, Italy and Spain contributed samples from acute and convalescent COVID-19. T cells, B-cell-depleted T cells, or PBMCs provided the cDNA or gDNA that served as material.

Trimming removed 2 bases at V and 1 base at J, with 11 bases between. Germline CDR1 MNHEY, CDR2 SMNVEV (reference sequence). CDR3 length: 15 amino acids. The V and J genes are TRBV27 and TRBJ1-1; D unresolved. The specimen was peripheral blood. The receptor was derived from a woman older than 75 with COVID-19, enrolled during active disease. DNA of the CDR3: TGTGCCAGCAGTTTAAGGGCGGGTTCGAACACTGAAGCTTTCTTT. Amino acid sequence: CASSLRAGSNTEAFF.